Listed below are T cell receptor beta chains from one sample, sequenced in a study of blood T cell repertoires in COVID-19. Repertoires were generated with immunoSEQ multiplex PCR, while TCRdb's copy carries only in-frame clones and drops some. This sample has some 150,000 clones, with 88% found just once. The specimen sequenced was PBMCs or T cells enriched from blood (not recorded which). The receptors here all came from a woman aged 30 to 39 with acute COVID-19. Each CDR3 is given with its conserved first and last residue. Each record gives: CDR3 DNA, CDR3 protein, CDR3 length, D gene, V gene, clone size, J gene. The D gene is left open where the match is weak. Size values are once, few and many counts, or a class for expanded clones, and some rows have none.

DNA: TGTGCCAGCAGCCAAGCTCTGGGACAGGGCTATGAGCAGTTCTTC
CDR3: CASSQALGQGYEQFF
length: 15
D: TRBD1
V: TRBV4-2
size: once
J: TRBJ2-1

DNA: TGTGCCAGTAGTATAGATCCTACAGGGTCGAGCAATCAGCCCCAGCATTTT
CDR3: CASSIDPTGSSNQPQHF
length: 17
D: NA
V: TRBV19
size: NA
J: TRBJ1-5

DNA: TGTGCCAGCACCTTAAAGGGACAGGGGGTATTGGATCAGCCCCAGCATTTT
CDR3: CASTLKGQGVLDQPQHF
length: 17
D: TRBD1
V: TRBV9
size: NA
J: TRBJ1-5

DNA: TGTGCCAGCAGGCGGATTGGTGATGGCTACACCTTC
CDR3: CASRRIGDGYTF
length: 12
D: NA
V: TRBV28
size: NA
J: TRBJ1-2

DNA: TGTGCCAGCAGCTTAGCTGCGGGGGATCAGCCCCAGCATTTT
CDR3: CASSLAAGDQPQHF
length: 14
D: NA
V: TRBV7-2
size: NA
J: TRBJ1-5

DNA: TGTGCCTGGAGGGGGGGTAGCAGATACACAGATACGCAGTATTTT
CDR3: CAWRGGSRYTDTQYF
length: 15
D: NA
V: TRBV30
size: NA
J: TRBJ2-3

DNA: TGTGCCATCGGGCCTAGCGGGAGCTCCTACAATGAGCAGTTCTTC
CDR3: CAIGPSGSSYNEQFF
length: 15
D: TRBD2
V: TRBV10-3
size: once
J: TRBJ2-1

DNA: TGCGCCAGCAGCCCAGTCGGGACAGCCCCCTTTTCAAATGAAAAACTGTTTTTT
CDR3: CASSPVGTAPFSNEKLFF
length: 18
D: TRBD1
V: TRBV4-3
size: NA
J: TRBJ1-4

DNA: TGTGCCAGCTCACAACAGGGACAGGCGAAGCAGTACTTC
CDR3: CASSQQGQAKQYF
length: 13
D: TRBD1
V: TRBV18
size: NA
J: TRBJ2-7

DNA: TGCAGCGTTGAGCCCGGGACTAGCGGGAGTTACAATGAGCAGTTCTTC
CDR3: CSVEPGTSGSYNEQFF
length: 16
D: TRBD2
V: TRBV29-1
size: NA
J: TRBJ2-1

DNA: TGTGCCAGCTCACCAATACAGGGCACGAACACCGGGGAGCTGTTTTTT
CDR3: CASSPIQGTNTGELFF
length: 16
D: NA
V: TRBV18
size: NA
J: TRBJ2-2

DNA: TGTGCCAGCTCACCTGACAGCGAAGGGGAAAAACTGTTTTTT
CDR3: CASSPDSEGEKLFF
length: 14
D: NA
V: TRBV18
size: NA
J: TRBJ1-4

DNA: TGTGCCAGCTCCGCCACTAGCGGGAGTGAGCAGTTCTTC
CDR3: CASSATSGSEQFF
length: 13
D: TRBD2
V: TRBV19
size: NA
J: TRBJ2-1

DNA: TGCGCCAGCAGCCGAGAACGAGGGACCGGTACGGAGGGGCTGTTTTTT
CDR3: CASSRERGTGTEGLFF
length: 16
D: NA
V: TRBV4-1
size: NA
J: TRBJ2-2

DNA: TGTGCCAGCAGCGGACAGGGGGCTGAGCGTACTGAAGCTTTCTTT
CDR3: CASSGQGAERTEAFF
length: 15
D: TRBD1
V: TRBV5-4
size: once
J: TRBJ1-1

DNA: TGCGCCAGCAGCCCTGGACTAGCGGGAGGGCCAGTTACCGGGGAGCTGTTTTTT
CDR3: CASSPGLAGGPVTGELFF
length: 18
D: TRBD2
V: TRBV5-1
size: once
J: TRBJ2-2

DNA: TGTGCCAGCAGCCCGAGTGGGAGGGGCCCCCAAGAGACCCAGTACTTC
CDR3: CASSPSGRGPQETQYF
length: 16
D: TRBD2
V: TRBV5-4
size: NA
J: TRBJ2-5

DNA: TGTGCCTGGAGCCTAGGGGGTAAAACTGAAGCTTTCTTT
CDR3: CAWSLGGKTEAFF
length: 13
D: NA
V: TRBV30
size: NA
J: TRBJ1-1

DNA: TGCAGCGTTGAAGCTTGGAACACTGAAGCTTTCTTT
CDR3: CSVEAWNTEAFF
length: 12
D: NA
V: TRBV29-1
size: NA
J: TRBJ1-1

DNA: TGTGCCAGCAGCATACAGGGGGAGACCCAGTACTTC
CDR3: CASSIQGETQYF
length: 12
D: TRBD1
V: TRBV7-9
size: NA
J: TRBJ2-5

DNA: TGCGCCAGCAGCCCGGGCCCGGGACAACCTCACTGGGCGCAGTATTTT
CDR3: CASSPGPGQPHWAQYF
length: 16
D: NA
V: TRBV5-1
size: NA
J: TRBJ2-3

DNA: TGTGCCAGCAGCCGGGACAGGGGGCACACAGATACGCAGTATTTT
CDR3: CASSRDRGHTDTQYF
length: 15
D: TRBD1
V: TRBV7-9
size: NA
J: TRBJ2-3

DNA: TGTGCCAGCAGCCAAGACGGAGGGACCTACAATGAGCAGTTCTTC
CDR3: CASSQDGGTYNEQFF
length: 15
D: NA
V: TRBV7-3
size: few
J: TRBJ2-1

DNA: TGCGCCAGCAGCCAACTTAGCGAGGTCTCCTACGAGCAGTACTTC
CDR3: CASSQLSEVSYEQYF
length: 15
D: NA
V: TRBV4-1
size: NA
J: TRBJ2-7

DNA: TGTGCCAGCAGCTCCATTAGCACGAACACCGGGGAGCTGTTTTTT
CDR3: CASSSISTNTGELFF
length: 15
D: NA
V: TRBV7-9
size: NA
J: TRBJ2-2

DNA: TGTGCCTGGAGTGTTCCCCTTCTGAATGAAAAACTGTTTTTT
CDR3: CAWSVPLLNEKLFF
length: 14
D: NA
V: TRBV30
size: NA
J: TRBJ1-4

DNA: TGTGCCAGCAGTGACTCGCTGGGGGGCTACAATGAGCAGTTCTTC
CDR3: CASSDSLGGYNEQFF
length: 15
D: NA
V: TRBV6-4
size: NA
J: TRBJ2-1

DNA: TGCGCCAGTAGTACCGGGACAGGGTATGACATTCAGTACTTC
CDR3: CASSTGTGYDIQYF
length: 14
D: TRBD1
V: TRBV4-3
size: NA
J: TRBJ2-4

DNA: TGTGCCACGAGGACAGACGGGGAGGAAAAACTGTTTTTT
CDR3: CATRTDGEEKLFF
length: 13
D: NA
V: TRBV15
size: NA
J: TRBJ1-4

DNA: TGTGCCAGCAGTCCTTACCCACCGGGACTAGCCGTTTACAATGAGCAGTTCTTC
CDR3: CASSPYPPGLAVYNEQFF
length: 18
D: TRBD2
V: TRBV27
size: NA
J: TRBJ2-1

DNA: TGCAGTGCTAGTAGCGGACTAGCCTACGAGCAGTACTTC
CDR3: CSASSGLAYEQYF
length: 13
D: TRBD2
V: TRBV20-1
size: NA
J: TRBJ2-7

DNA: TGTGCCAGCAGTGGGACAGTCGGGCCCTACGAGCAGTACTTC
CDR3: CASSGTVGPYEQYF
length: 14
D: NA
V: TRBV25-1
size: NA
J: TRBJ2-7

DNA: TGTGCCTGGAGTGTACTCGGAGGGCGGGAGGGCTATGGCTACACCTTC
CDR3: CAWSVLGGREGYGYTF
length: 16
D: NA
V: TRBV30
size: NA
J: TRBJ1-2

DNA: TGTGCCAGTAGTATGGCCATTCCCCCTGAGGATGAGCAGTTCTTC
CDR3: CASSMAIPPEDEQFF
length: 15
D: NA
V: TRBV19
size: once
J: TRBJ2-1

DNA: TGTGCCAGCAGTGAAGGGTGGGGGACAGGGGGCCGGCCCCAGCATTTT
CDR3: CASSEGWGTGGRPQHF
length: 16
D: TRBD1
V: TRBV6-1
size: NA
J: TRBJ1-5

DNA: TGTGCCAGCAGCCAAATGAGTTTAAACACCATATATTTT
CDR3: CASSQMSLNTIYF
length: 13
D: NA
V: TRBV3-1/TRBV3-2
size: NA
J: TRBJ1-3

DNA: TGTGCCAGCAGCTTGGGTTCACTAGCGGGAAGAACAGATACGCAGTATTTT
CDR3: CASSLGSLAGRTDTQYF
length: 17
D: TRBD2
V: TRBV7-6
size: NA
J: TRBJ2-3

DNA: TGTGCCAGCAGCTACCGACTAGCGGGGACTTACAATGAGCAGTTCTTC
CDR3: CASSYRLAGTYNEQFF
length: 16
D: TRBD2
V: TRBV7-9
size: NA
J: TRBJ2-1

DNA: TGTGCCAGCAGTTTAGCGGGAGGGCCGGATGAGCAGTTCTTC
CDR3: CASSLAGGPDEQFF
length: 14
D: TRBD2
V: TRBV27
size: once
J: TRBJ2-1

DNA: TGTGCCAGCAGTTACACGGGACAGTATACCACTGAAGCTTTCTTT
CDR3: CASSYTGQYTTEAFF
length: 15
D: TRBD1
V: TRBV6-5
size: NA
J: TRBJ1-1

DNA: TGTGCCACCAGACAGAGCACAGATACGCAGTATTTT
CDR3: CATRQSTDTQYF
length: 12
D: NA
V: TRBV10-3
size: NA
J: TRBJ2-3

DNA: TGCAGCGTATCAGGTGCCGGGGAGCTGTTTTTT
CDR3: CSVSGAGELFF
length: 11
D: NA
V: TRBV29-1
size: NA
J: TRBJ2-2

DNA: TGTGCCAGCAGCATAGAGACAATTAGTACGTACGAGCAGTACTTC
CDR3: CASSIETISTYEQYF
length: 15
D: NA
V: TRBV21-1
size: NA
J: TRBJ2-7

DNA: TGTGCCAGCAGCGATAAGGGGGCGAATGGCTACACCTTC
CDR3: CASSDKGANGYTF
length: 13
D: TRBD1
V: TRBV28
size: NA
J: TRBJ1-2

DNA: TGTGCCACGAAACACCTCGCGCAGGGGGACTATGGCTACACCTTC
CDR3: CATKHLAQGDYGYTF
length: 15
D: TRBD1
V: TRBV19
size: NA
J: TRBJ1-2

DNA: TGTGCCAGCTCACCAGGGACTAGCGGGAGGGCCGCCAATGAGCAGTTCTTC
CDR3: CASSPGTSGRAANEQFF
length: 17
D: TRBD2
V: TRBV18
size: NA
J: TRBJ2-1

DNA: TGTGCCAGCAGCTTAGTCGCTAGCGGGGGAACAGATACGCAGTATTTT
CDR3: CASSLVASGGTDTQYF
length: 16
D: TRBD2
V: TRBV7-2
size: NA
J: TRBJ2-3

DNA: TGTGCCAGCAAGGGGCCGGGCAATCAGCCCCAGCATTTT
CDR3: CASKGPGNQPQHF
length: 13
D: NA
V: TRBV27
size: NA
J: TRBJ1-5

DNA: TGTGCCAGCAGTTGGGAGTCGAGCTACACCTTC
CDR3: CASSWESSYTF
length: 11
D: NA
V: TRBV27
size: NA
J: TRBJ1-2

DNA: TGTGCCAGCAGCTTCGGACTAGCGGGGGCTTACGAGCAGTACTTC
CDR3: CASSFGLAGAYEQYF
length: 15
D: TRBD2
V: TRBV6-5
size: few
J: TRBJ2-7

DNA: TGTGCCAGCAGCTTCATAAGGGGACTCCTTACCGCTGAAGCTTTCTTT
CDR3: CASSFIRGLLTAEAFF
length: 16
D: NA
V: TRBV7-8
size: NA
J: TRBJ1-1

DNA: TGTGCCACCAGCAGAGATCAGGCAGAGACTAATTCACCCCTCCACTTT
CDR3: CATSRDQAETNSPLHF
length: 16
D: NA
V: TRBV15
size: NA
J: TRBJ1-6

DNA: TGTGCCAGCAGTTTCTCGGGGTTAGGCAATCAGCCCCAGCATTTT
CDR3: CASSFSGLGNQPQHF
length: 15
D: NA
V: TRBV28
size: NA
J: TRBJ1-5

DNA: TGTGCCAGCGGCGGGACAGGCTACGAGCAGTACTTC
CDR3: CASGGTGYEQYF
length: 12
D: TRBD1
V: TRBV12-3/TRBV12-4
size: NA
J: TRBJ2-7

DNA: TGTGCCAGCTCACCATCAACGACGGGACAGGGCTCCAATGAGCAGTTCTTC
CDR3: CASSPSTTGQGSNEQFF
length: 17
D: TRBD1
V: TRBV18
size: NA
J: TRBJ2-1

DNA: TGTGCCAGCAGCTTAGCTCAGAATAGCAATCAGCCCCAGCATTTT
CDR3: CASSLAQNSNQPQHF
length: 15
D: NA
V: TRBV7-2
size: NA
J: TRBJ1-5

DNA: TGTGCCAGCAGCTCGTCGCTAGCGGGGCTGAGAGAGACCCAGTACTTC
CDR3: CASSSSLAGLRETQYF
length: 16
D: TRBD2
V: TRBV7-2
size: NA
J: TRBJ2-5